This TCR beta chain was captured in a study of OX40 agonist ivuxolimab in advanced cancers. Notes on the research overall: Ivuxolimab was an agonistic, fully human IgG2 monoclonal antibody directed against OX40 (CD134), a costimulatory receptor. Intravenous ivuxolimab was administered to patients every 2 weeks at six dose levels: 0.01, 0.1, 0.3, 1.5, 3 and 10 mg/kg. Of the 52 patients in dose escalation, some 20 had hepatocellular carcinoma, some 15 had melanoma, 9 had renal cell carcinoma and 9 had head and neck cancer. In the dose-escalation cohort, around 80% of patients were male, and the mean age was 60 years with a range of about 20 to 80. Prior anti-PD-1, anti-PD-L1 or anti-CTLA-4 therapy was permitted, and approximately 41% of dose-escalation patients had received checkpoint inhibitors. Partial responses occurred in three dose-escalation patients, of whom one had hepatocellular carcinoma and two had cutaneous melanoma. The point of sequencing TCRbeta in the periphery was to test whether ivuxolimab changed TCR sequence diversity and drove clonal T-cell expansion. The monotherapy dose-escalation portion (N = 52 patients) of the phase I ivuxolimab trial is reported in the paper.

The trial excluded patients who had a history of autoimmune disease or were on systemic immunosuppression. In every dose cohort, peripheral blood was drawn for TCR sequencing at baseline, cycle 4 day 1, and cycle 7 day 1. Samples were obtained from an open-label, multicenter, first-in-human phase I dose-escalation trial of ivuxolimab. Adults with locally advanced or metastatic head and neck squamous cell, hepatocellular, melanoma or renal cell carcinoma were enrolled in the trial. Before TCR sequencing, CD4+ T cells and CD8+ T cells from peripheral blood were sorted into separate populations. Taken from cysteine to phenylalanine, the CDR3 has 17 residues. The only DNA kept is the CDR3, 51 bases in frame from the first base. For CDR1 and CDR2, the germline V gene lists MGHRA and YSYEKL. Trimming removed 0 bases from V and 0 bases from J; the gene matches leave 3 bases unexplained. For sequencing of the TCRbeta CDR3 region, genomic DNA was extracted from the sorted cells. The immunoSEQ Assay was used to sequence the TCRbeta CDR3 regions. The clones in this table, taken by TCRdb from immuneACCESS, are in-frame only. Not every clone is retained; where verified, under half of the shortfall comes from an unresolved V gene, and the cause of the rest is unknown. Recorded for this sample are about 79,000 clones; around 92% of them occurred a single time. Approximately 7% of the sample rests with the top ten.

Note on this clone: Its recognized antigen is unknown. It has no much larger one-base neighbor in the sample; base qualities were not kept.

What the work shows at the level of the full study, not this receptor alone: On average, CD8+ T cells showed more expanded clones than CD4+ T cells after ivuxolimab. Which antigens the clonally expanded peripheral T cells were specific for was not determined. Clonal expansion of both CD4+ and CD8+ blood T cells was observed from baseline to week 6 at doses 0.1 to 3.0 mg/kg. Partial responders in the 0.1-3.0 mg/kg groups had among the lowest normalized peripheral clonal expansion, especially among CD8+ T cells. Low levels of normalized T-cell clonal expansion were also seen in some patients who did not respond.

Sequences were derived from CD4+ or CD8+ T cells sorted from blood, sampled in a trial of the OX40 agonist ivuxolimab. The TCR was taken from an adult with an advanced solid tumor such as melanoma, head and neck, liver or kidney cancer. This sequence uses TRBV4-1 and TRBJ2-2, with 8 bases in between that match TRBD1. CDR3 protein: CASSQDPQGANTGELFF. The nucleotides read TGCGCCAGCAGCCAAGATCCACAGGGGGCGAACACCGGGGAGCTGTTTTTT.